These 20 T cell receptor beta chains came from one sample sequenced in a study of T cells in Graves' hyperthyroidism and ophthalmopathy. Regions amplified from RNA transcripts were the TCR beta CDR3 regions. TCR CDR3 underwent first-round RT-PCR with the HTBI primer set. One entry per CDR3 protein results from TCRdb running MiXCR on the multiplex PCR reads. Of around 300,000 distinct CDR3 sequences detected, about an eighth appear once; the ten largest clones hold roughly 35%. The sequenced sample consisted of blood. The receptors derive from a woman aged 40 to 50 with Graves' ophthalmopathy.

In this sample, this clonotype turned up many times. The chain combines TRBV6-5 with TRBJ1-1; D unresolved. V was clipped by 3 bases and J by 7 bases, with 12 bases between them. CDR1 and CDR2 from the germline V gene are MNHEY and SVGAGI. The CDR3 is 13 residues long. CDR3 region: CASSYKLQNEAFF. The CDR3 DNA reads TGTGCCAGCAGTTATAAGCTCCAGAATGAAGCTTTCTTT.

The J gene is TRBJ2-3, the V gene TRBV7-6; D perhaps matches TRBD2 (5 bases). V was shortened by 5 bases and J by 2 bases, with 14 bases between the two germline ends. The CDR3 is 15 amino acids. Germline CDR1 reads SGHVS; CDR2 reads FNYEAQ. The CDR3 region has the DNA TGTGCCAGCAGCGTCGGGGATTACCCCACAGATACGCAGTATTTT. Amino acids: CASSVGDYPTDTQYF.

This clonotype has ten or more counts. At one boundary the junction diverges from the germline segment, which might be a read error. This rearrangement joins TRBV6-1 to TRBJ1-2, with D hard to call. Germline assignment: CDR1 MNHNS and CDR2 SASEGT. There are 10 residues in the CDR3. In DNA form, the CDR3 reads TGTGCCAGCAGCGAAGGCGGCTACACCTTC. Protein product: CASSEGGYTF.

This clonotype was detected ten times or more. The chain combines TRBV20-1 with TRBJ2-1, with a tentative D call TRBD1 (6 bases). Germline CDR1 is DFQATT and CDR2 is SNEGSKA (reference sequence). V shed 2 bases and J shed 8 bases, with 25 bases lying between them. The CDR3 consists of 17 residues. The CDR3 here is CSARKARGLVEAYEQFF. In nucleotides, the CDR3 is TGCAGTGCTAGAAAGGCCAGGGGATTAGTCGAGGCGTATGAGCAGTTCTTC.

Many counts were recorded for this clonotype. The chain recombines TRBV28 with TRBJ1-1; D gene unclear. CDR1 MDHEN and CDR2 SYDVKM come from the germline V gene. The CDR3 has 15 residues. The V gene lost 1 base and the J gene lost 2 bases, with 11 bases spanning the gap. The CDR3 sequence: CASSLSQVANTEAFF. As DNA, the CDR3 is TGTGCCAGCAGTTTATCGCAAGTGGCAAACACTGAAGCTTTCTTT.

This clonotype was counted at least ten times. V and J are TRBV25-1 and TRBJ2-3; 9 nucleotides line up with TRBD2. Germline CDR1 and CDR2: MGHDK and SYGVNS. CDR3 length: 19 residues. V dropped 3 bases and J dropped 3; count of bases not matched to a gene: 16. Here the CDR3 reads CASSDTLEASGISTDTQYF. Written as DNA, the CDR3 is TGTGCCAGCAGTGATACCCTTGAGGCTAGCGGGATTTCAACAGATACGCAGTATTTT. The full variable domain, in which reference TRBV25-1 and TRBJ2-3 provide the parts outside the CDR3, is EADIYQTPRYLVIGTGKKITLECSQTMGHDKMYWYQQDPGMELHLIHYSYGVNSTEKGDLSSESTVSRIRTEHFPLTLESARPSHTSQYLCASSDTLEASGISTDTQYFGPGTRLTVL.

This clonotype came up many times. The chain links TRBV20-1 to TRBJ1-4, with TRBD1 identical over 7 bases. The trim removed 2 bases at V and 6 bases at J, leaving 3 bases unmatched. This CDR3 comprises 13 residues. The germline V gene encodes CDR1 DFQATT and CDR2 SNEGSKA (reference sequence). The CDR3 region is CSARKGADEKLFF. CDR3 in DNA: TGCAGTGCTAGAAAGGGGGCCGATGAAAAACTGTTTTTT.

The chain has TRBV19 and TRBJ2-5; D gene ambiguous. The CDR3 has 12 amino acids. Germline CDR1 reads LNHDA; CDR2 reads SQIVND (reference sequence). V was clipped by 2 bases and J by 5 bases, with 6 bases between them. Here the CDR3 reads CASSINDETQYF. In DNA, the CDR3 is TGTGCCAGTAGTATAAATGATGAGACCCAGTACTTC.

In this sample, this clonotype turned up many times. The chain carries TRBV12-3 or TRBV12-4 and TRBJ2-5; possibly TRBD2 for D (7 bases). Trimming cost V 6 bases and J 4 bases, with 15 bases left between them. CDR3 length: 14 amino acids. CDR3 region: CASSLRGGGETQYF. The DNA for the CDR3 is TGTGCCAGCAGCTTACGAGGGGGGGGAGAGACCCAGTACTTC.

V and J are TRBV18 and TRBJ2-3; a possible D gene is TRBD1 (5 bases). This CDR3 comprises 15 residues. V was pared by 2 bases and J by 3 bases, with 12 bases between. Germline CDR1 is KGHSH and CDR2 is LQKENI. This CDR3 reads CASSPIREGTDTQYF. CDR3 DNA sequence: TGTGCCAGCTCACCAATCAGGGAAGGGACAGATACGCAGTATTTT.

The chain has TRBV7-9 and TRBJ2-1, with 10 bases matching TRBD1. CDR3 length: 20 residues. Trimming at V came to 1 base and at J to 4 bases, leaving 16 bases not matched to a gene. The germline V gene has CDR1 SEHNR and CDR2 FQNEAQ (reference sequence). This CDR3 is CASSLGGGTGDPRTYNEQFF. Here the CDR3 DNA reads TGTGCCAGCAGCTTAGGGGGGGGGACAGGGGACCCAAGGACTTACAATGAGCAGTTCTTC.

This clonotype has a handful of counts. V usage is TRBV7-2 and J usage is TRBJ1-5, with D unclear. Germline lookup yields CDR1 SGHTA and CDR2 FQGNSA. This CDR3 region has 13 residues. The ends were cut back, 2 bases at V and 9 bases at J, with 11 bases in the middle. The CDR3 bases are TGTGCCAGCAGCTTACAAGCCCAACCGCCCCAGCATTTT. Residues: CASSLQAQPPQHF. Full variable domain (outside the CDR3, taken from reference TRBV7-2 and TRBJ1-5): GAGVSQSPSNKVTEKGKDVELRCDPISGHTALYWYRQSLGQGLEFLIYFQGNSAPDKSGLPSDRFSAERTGGSVSTLTIQRTQQEDSAVYLCASSLQAQPPQHFGDGTRLSIL.

The CDR3 DNA follows: TGTGCCAGCAGTTTCCTATGGGACGGAACCTACGAGCAGTACTTC. This codes for CASSFLWDGTYEQYF. The V call is TRBV11-2, the J call TRBJ2-7; D is perhaps TRBD1 or TRBD2 (5 bases each). Germline-derived CDR1 and CDR2 are SGHAT and FQNNGV. V gave up 6 bases and J gave up 2 bases, with 17 bases separating them. This CDR3 is built from 15 residues.

This clonotype was detected many times. The J gene is TRBJ2-1, the V gene TRBV20-1, with TRBD1 matching 7 bases. This CDR3 has 13 residues. Trimming removed 6 bases from V and 6 bases from J; junction bases left unmatched: 8. Germline V gene sequence: CDR1 DFQATT, CDR2 SNEGSKA (reference sequence). The CDR3 nucleotides read TGCAGTGCCACGGGACAGATCACCAATGAGCAGTTCTTC. This translates into CSATGQITNEQFF.

This clonotype showed up many times. The chain is built from TRBV6-1 and TRBJ2-7; the match to TRBD2 covers 13 bases. The germline V gene encodes CDR1 MNHNS and CDR2 SASEGT. The ends lost 6 bases at V and 3 bases at J; junction bases unmatched: 5. The CDR3 has 15 amino acids. CDR3 loop: CASSFGTSGIYEQYF. In DNA form, the CDR3 reads TGTGCCAGCAGCTTCGGGACTAGCGGGATCTACGAGCAGTACTTC.

V is TRBV20-1 and J is TRBJ2-5; a weak D match, TRBD2 (6 bases). This CDR3 spans 14 amino acids. The germline CDR1 and CDR2 sequences are DFQATT and SNEGSKA (reference sequence). V dropped 1 base and J dropped 3 bases, with 12 bases sitting between them. The CDR3 DNA is TGCAGTGCTAGAGTACTTGGAGGGGAAGAGACCCAGTACTTC. It encodes CSARVLGGEETQYF.

In its sample, this clonotype was seen many times. The chain joins TRBV7-8 to TRBJ2-3; the D is unclear. Per germline, CDR1 SGHVS and CDR2 FQNEAQ. V lost 4 bases, J lost 2 bases, and 10 bases lay in between. The CDR3 has 14 amino acids. In nucleotides, the CDR3 is TGTGCCAGCAGCTCTCCGCAGATCACAGATACGCAGTATTTT. Its translation is CASSSPQITDTQYF. The entire variable domain, with the rest obtained from reference TRBV7-8 and TRBJ2-3, is as follows: GAGVSQSPRYKVAKRGQDVALRCDPISGHVSLFWYQQALGQGPEFLTYFQNEAQLDKSGLPSDRFFAERPEGSVSTLKIQRTQQEDSAVYLCASSSPQITDTQYFGPGTRLTVL.

The sample holds a few counts of this clonotype. The chain links TRBV6-1 to TRBJ2-7, with 12 bases lining up with TRBD2. Germline CDR1 is MNHNS and CDR2 is SASEGT. V shed 5 bases, J shed 6 bases, and the junction held 8 bases outside the gene matches. The CDR3 runs 15 residues. The CDR3 DNA is TGTGCCAGCAGTCCACTAGCGGGGGGCCTCGGCGAGCAGTACTTC. Its protein is CASSPLAGGLGEQYF.

With respect to this clonotype: Since a much larger clone is just one base distant, this may be a read error. The J gene is TRBJ2-7, the V gene TRBV27; 7 nucleotides line up with TRBD1. The trim removed 8 bases at V and 2 bases at J, leaving 9 bases unmatched. This CDR3 spans 14 amino acids. Germline loops: CDR1 MNHEY, CDR2 SMNVEV (reference sequence). CDR3 sequence (DNA): TGTGCCAGCGGTCCCGGACAGGTTCCCTACGAGCAGTACTTC. Translating it yields CASGPGQVPYEQYF.

This clonotype was seen a few times. This chain joins TRBV20-1 and TRBJ2-7; 9 bases fit TRBD1. This CDR3 is built from 14 residues. CDR1 is DFQATT and CDR2 is SNEGSKA in the germline V gene (reference sequence). The J segment lost 0 bases and the V segment lost 4 bases, leaving 4 bases of the junction unmatched. The CDR3, as DNA: TGCAGTGCTATAGGACAGGGGAGCTCCTACGAGCAGTACTTC. Amino acid sequence: CSAIGQGSSYEQYF.